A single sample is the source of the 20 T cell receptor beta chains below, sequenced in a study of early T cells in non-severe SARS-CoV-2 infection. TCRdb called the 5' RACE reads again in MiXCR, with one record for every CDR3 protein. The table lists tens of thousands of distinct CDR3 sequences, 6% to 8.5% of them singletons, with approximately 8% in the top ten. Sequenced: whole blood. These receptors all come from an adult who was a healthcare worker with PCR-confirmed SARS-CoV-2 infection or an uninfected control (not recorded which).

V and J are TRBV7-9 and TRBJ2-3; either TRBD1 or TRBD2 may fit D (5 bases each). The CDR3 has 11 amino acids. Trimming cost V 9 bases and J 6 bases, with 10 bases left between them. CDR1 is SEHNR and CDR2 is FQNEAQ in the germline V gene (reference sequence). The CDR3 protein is CARGTGDTQYF. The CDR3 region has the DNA TGTGCCAGGGGGACGGGGGATACGCAGTATTTT.

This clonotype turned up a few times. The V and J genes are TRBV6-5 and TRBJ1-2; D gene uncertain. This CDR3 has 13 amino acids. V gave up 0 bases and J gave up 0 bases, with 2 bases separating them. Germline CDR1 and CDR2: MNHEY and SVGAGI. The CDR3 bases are TGTGCCAGCAGTTACTCGCCTAACTATGGCTACACCTTC. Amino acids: CASSYSPNYGYTF.

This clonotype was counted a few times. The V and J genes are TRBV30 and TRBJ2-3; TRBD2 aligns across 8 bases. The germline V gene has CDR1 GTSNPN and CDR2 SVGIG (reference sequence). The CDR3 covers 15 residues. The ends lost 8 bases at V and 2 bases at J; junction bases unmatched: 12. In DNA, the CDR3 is TGTGCCCGACCTGGCGGGGGGTCCCCCACAGATACGCAGTATTTT. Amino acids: CARPGGGSPTDTQYF.

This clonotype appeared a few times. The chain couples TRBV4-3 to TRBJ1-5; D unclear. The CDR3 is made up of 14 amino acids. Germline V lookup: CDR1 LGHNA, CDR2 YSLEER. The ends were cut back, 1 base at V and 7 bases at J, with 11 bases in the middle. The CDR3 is CASSQVVGGQPQHF. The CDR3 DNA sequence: TGCGCCAGCAGCCAAGTCGTGGGCGGACAGCCCCAGCATTTT.

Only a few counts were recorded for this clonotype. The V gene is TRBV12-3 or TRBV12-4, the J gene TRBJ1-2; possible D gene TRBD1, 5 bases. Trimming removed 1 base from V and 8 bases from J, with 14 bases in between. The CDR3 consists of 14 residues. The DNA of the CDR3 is TGTGCCAGCAGTTTAGTTTCGCGGGGCCGGGGCTACACCTTC. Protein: CASSLVSRGRGYTF.

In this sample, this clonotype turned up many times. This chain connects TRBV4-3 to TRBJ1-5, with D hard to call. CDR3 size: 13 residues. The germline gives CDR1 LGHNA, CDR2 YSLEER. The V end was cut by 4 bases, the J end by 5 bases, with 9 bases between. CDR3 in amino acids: CASSLTAYQPQHF. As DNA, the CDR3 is TGCGCCAGCAGCCTCACAGCGTATCAGCCCCAGCATTTT.

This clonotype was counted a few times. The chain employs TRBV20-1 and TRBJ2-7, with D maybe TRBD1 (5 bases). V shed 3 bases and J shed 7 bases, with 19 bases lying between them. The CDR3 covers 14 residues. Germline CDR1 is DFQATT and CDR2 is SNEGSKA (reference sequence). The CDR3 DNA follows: TGCAGTGCTAGCTGGGGCGCGGTGACTGGAGAGCAGTACTTC. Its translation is CSASWGAVTGEQYF.

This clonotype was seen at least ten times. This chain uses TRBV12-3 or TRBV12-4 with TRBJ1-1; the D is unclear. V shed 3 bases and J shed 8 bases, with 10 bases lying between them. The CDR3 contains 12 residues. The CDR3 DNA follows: TGTGCCAGCAGTTTTTCAATACAGGAAGCTTTCTTT. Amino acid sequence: CASSFSIQEAFF.

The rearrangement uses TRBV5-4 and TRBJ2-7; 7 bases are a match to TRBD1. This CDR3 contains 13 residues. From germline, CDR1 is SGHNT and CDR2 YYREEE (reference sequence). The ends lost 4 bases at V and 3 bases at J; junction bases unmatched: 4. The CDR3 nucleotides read TGTGCCAGCAGCGGGGACAGAAACTACGAGCAGTACTTC. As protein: CASSGDRNYEQYF.

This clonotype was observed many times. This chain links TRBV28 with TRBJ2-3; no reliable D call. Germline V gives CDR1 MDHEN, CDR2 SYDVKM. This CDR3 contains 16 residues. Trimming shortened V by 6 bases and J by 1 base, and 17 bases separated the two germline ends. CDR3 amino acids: CASSPEPGWGTDTQYF. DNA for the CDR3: TGTGCCAGCAGCCCGGAACCGGGTTGGGGCACAGATACGCAGTATTTT.

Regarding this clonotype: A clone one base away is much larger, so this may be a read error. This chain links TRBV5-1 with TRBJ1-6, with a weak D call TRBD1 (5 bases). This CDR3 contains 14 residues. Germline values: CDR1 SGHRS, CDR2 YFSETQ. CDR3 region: CASSLLGVNSPLRF. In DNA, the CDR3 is TGCGCCAGCAGCTTGTTGGGGGTAAATTCACCCCTCCGCTTT. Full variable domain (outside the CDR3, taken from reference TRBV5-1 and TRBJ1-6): KAGVTQTPRYLIKTRGQQVTLSCSPISGHRSVSWYQQTPGQGLQFLFEYFSETQRNKGNFPGRFSGRQFSNSRSEMNVSTLELGDSALYLCASSLLGVNSPLRFGNGTRLTVT.

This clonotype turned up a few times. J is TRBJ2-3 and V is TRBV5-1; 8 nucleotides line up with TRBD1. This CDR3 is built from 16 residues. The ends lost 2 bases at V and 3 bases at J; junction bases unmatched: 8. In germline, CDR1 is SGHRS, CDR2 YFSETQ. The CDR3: CASSFLTGGLTDTQYF. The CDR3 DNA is TGCGCCAGCAGCTTTCTTACAGGGGGGTTGACAGATACGCAGTATTTT.

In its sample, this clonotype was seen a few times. The CDR3 region has the DNA TGTGCCAGCAGTTACCTGTGGGAGGATAGCTATGGCTACACCTTC. Protein: CASSYLWEDSYGYTF. V and J are TRBV6-6 and TRBJ1-2; D gene uncertain. The germline V gene encodes CDR1 MNHNY and CDR2 SVGAGI (reference sequence). CDR3 size: 15 residues. The V end was cut by 2 bases, the J end by 4 bases, with 14 bases between.

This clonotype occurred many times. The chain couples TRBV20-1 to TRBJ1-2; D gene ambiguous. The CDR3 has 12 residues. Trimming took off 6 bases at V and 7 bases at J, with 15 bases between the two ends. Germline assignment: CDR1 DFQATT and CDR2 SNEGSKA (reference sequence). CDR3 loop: CSALFRRGGYTF. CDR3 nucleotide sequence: TGCAGTGCCCTTTTCAGGCGCGGTGGCTACACCTTC.

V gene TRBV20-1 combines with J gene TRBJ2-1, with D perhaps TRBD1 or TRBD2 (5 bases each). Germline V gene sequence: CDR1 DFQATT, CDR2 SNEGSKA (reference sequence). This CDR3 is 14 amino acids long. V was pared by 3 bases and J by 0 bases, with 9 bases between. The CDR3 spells CSARGRGSYNEQFF. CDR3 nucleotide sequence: TGCAGTGCTAGGGGACGGGGCTCCTACAATGAGCAGTTCTTC.

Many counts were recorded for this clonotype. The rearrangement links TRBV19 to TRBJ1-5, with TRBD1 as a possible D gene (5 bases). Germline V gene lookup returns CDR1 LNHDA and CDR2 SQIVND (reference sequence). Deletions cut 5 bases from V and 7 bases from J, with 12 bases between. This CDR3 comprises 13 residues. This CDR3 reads CASSLGRGQPQHF. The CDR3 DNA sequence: TGTGCCAGTAGTTTGGGTAGGGGACAGCCCCAGCATTTT.

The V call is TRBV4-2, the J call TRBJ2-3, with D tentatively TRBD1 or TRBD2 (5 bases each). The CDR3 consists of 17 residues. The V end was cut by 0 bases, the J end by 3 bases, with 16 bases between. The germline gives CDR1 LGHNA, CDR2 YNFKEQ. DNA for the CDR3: TGTGCCAGCAGCCAAGAAGGGGACCTCGAGAGAACAGATACGCAGTATTTT. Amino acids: CASSQEGDLERTDTQYF.

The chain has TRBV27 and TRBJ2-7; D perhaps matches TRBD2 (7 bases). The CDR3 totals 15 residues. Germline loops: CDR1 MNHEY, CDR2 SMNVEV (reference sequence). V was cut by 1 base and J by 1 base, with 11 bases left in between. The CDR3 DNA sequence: TGTGCCAGCAGTTTATTAAGGGGGGGATCCTACGAGCAGTACTTC. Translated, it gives CASSLLRGGSYEQYF.

The CDR3 nucleotides read TGTGCCAGTAGTATACGGGGACAGGGGGATCAGCCCCAGCATTTT. It codes for CASSIRGQGDQPQHF. The chain employs TRBV19 and TRBJ1-5, with 11 bases aligning to TRBD1. The CDR3 contains 15 residues. Germline V gene data show CDR1 as LNHDA and CDR2 as SQIVND (reference sequence). The J segment lost 5 bases and the V segment lost 2 bases, leaving 2 bases of the junction unmatched.

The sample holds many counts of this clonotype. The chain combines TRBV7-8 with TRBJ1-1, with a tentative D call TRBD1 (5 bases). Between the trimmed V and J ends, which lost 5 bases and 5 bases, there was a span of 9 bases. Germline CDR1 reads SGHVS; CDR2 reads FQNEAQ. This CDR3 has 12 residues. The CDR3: CASSPRQTEAFF. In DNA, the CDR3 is TGTGCCAGCAGCCCCAGACAGACTGAAGCTTTCTTT.